Shown below are 24 T cell receptor beta chains from a single sample sequenced in a study of blood T cell repertoires in COVID-19. This table comes from immunoSEQ multiplex PCR, and its TCRdb copy is limited to in-frame clones, with some not included. This sample yields roughly 150,000 clones, of which more than 65% are seen a single time; approximately 14% belongs to the top ten. The sample consisted of peripheral blood. Source of these receptors: a woman older than 75 with acute or convalescent COVID-19.

The V gene is TRBV28, the J gene TRBJ1-1, with TRBD1 matching 10 bases. V lost 7 bases, J lost 5 bases, and 10 bases stayed unmatched. Germline values: CDR1 MDHEN, CDR2 SYDVKM. The CDR3 is 15 amino acids. The CDR3 sequence: CASTAPGQGRTEAFF. For the CDR3, the DNA is TGTGCCAGCACCGCCCCGGGACAGGGGAGAACTGAAGCTTTCTTT. The entire variable domain, with the rest obtained from reference TRBV28 and TRBJ1-1, is as follows: DVKVTQSSRYLVKRTGEKVFLECVQDMDHENMFWYRQDPGLGLRLIYFSYDVKMKEKGDIPEGYSVSREKKERFSLILESASTNQTSMYLCASTAPGQGRTEAFFGQGTRLTVV.

V gene TRBV6-6 combines with J gene TRBJ1-2; TRBD1 agrees at 7 bases. Looked up from germline, CDR1 is MNHNY and CDR2 is SVGAGI (reference sequence). This CDR3 is 15 amino acids long. V gave up 6 bases and J gave up 4 bases; unmatched junction bases: 11. CDR3 DNA sequence: TGTGCCAGCAGCCTACCCTCACAGGGGATCTATGGCTACACCTTC. It specifies CASSLPSQGIYGYTF.

This chain uses TRBV28 with TRBJ2-7, with 9 bases aligning to TRBD1. CDR3 length equals 14 residues. The germline CDR1 and CDR2 sequences are MDHEN and SYDVKM. The V gene end was trimmed by 4 bases and the J gene end by 5 bases; junction bases not matched to a gene: 6. CDR3 residues: CASSSGTGPHEQYF. CDR3 coding DNA: TGTGCCAGCAGTTCCGGGACAGGGCCCCACGAGCAGTACTTC.

V is TRBV30 and J is TRBJ2-7, with a weak D call TRBD2 (6 bases). V lost 5 bases, J lost 3 bases, and 14 bases lay in between. In germline, CDR1 is GTSNPN, CDR2 SVGIG (reference sequence). The CDR3 totals 13 residues. The CDR3 is CAWHPLASYEQYF. DNA of the CDR3: TGTGCCTGGCACCCGCTAGCGAGCTACGAGCAGTACTTC.

The chain recombines TRBV7-3 with TRBJ2-2, with TRBD1 matching over 7 bases. Germline CDR1 SGHTA, CDR2 FQGTGA. This CDR3 spans 15 amino acids. With 1 base clipped from V and 5 bases from J, the junction kept 4 bases outside the gene matches. This CDR3 is CASSLKTGWTGELFF. The CDR3 DNA reads TGTGCCAGCAGCTTAAAGACAGGGTGGACCGGGGAGCTGTTTTTT.

This clone was seen just once. The chain employs TRBV3-1 (or the pseudogene TRBV3-2) and TRBJ1-6; perhaps TRBD1 as D (6 bases). The length of the CDR3 is 14 residues. Per the germline V gene, CDR1 is LGHDT and CDR2 is YNNKEL (reference sequence). The germline V and J ends were trimmed by 6 bases and 4 bases, with 10 bases remaining between them. Written as DNA, the CDR3 is TGTGCCAGCAGGAACCAGGGGTATAATTCACCCCTCCACTTT. Protein: CASRNQGYNSPLHF.

The V gene is TRBV13, the J gene TRBJ1-2; 12 nucleotides match TRBD1. Germline trimming cut 5 bases from V and 8 bases from J; bases unmatched to any gene: 12. This CDR3 region has 16 residues. CDR1 PRHDT and CDR2 FYEKMQ come from the germline V gene (reference sequence). The CDR3 nucleotides read TGTGCCAGCAGCCCTCGGGGACAGGGGGCGCGTGGGGGCTACACCTTC. Its protein product is CASSPRGQGARGGYTF.

The rearrangement links TRBV5-4 to TRBJ1-3; unclear D gene. The V gene's germline CDR1 is SGHNT and CDR2 YYREEE (reference sequence). The CDR3 is 15 amino acids. V was clipped by 0 bases and J by 0 bases, with 7 bases between them. CDR3 coding DNA: TGTGCCAGCAGCTTGGGAGGCAGCTCTGGAAACACCATATATTTT. It encodes CASSLGGSSGNTIYF.

The chain joins TRBV7-9 to TRBJ1-6; D is unresolved. V lost 5 bases and J lost 0, with 5 bases in between. Germline CDR1 reads SEHNR; CDR2 reads FQNEAQ (reference sequence). The CDR3 sequence is 14 residues long. CDR3 sequence (DNA): TGTGCCAGCAGCCGGGACTCCTATAATTCACCCCTCCACTTT. Amino acids: CASSRDSYNSPLHF.

V usage is TRBV3-1 (or the pseudogene TRBV3-2) and J usage is TRBJ1-1; a weak D match, TRBD1 (6 bases). Deletions cut 8 bases from V and 4 bases from J, with 14 bases between. Germline assignment: CDR1 LGHDT and CDR2 YNNKEL (reference sequence). This CDR3 is 13 amino acids long. The CDR3 nucleotides are TGTGCCAGCGGGGGCTTCGCGGGCACTGAAGCTTTCTTT. This encodes CASGGFAGTEAFF.

The chain combines TRBV7-2 with TRBJ2-7, with D possibly TRBD1 on 6 matching bases. The V end lost 0 bases, the J end lost 2 bases, and 11 bases lay between the germline ends. Germline values: CDR1 SGHTA, CDR2 FQGNSA. The CDR3 covers 15 residues. The CDR3 protein is CASSLAAGATYEQYF. In DNA, the CDR3 is TGTGCCAGCAGCTTAGCGGCAGGGGCTACCTACGAGCAGTACTTC. Looking up the rest from reference TRBV7-2 and TRBJ2-7 gives the full variable domain: GAGVSQSPSNKVTEKGKDVELRCDPISGHTALYWYRQSLGQGLEFLIYFQGNSAPDKSGLPSDRFSAERTGGSVSTLTIQRTQQEDSAVYLCASSLAAGATYEQYFGPGTRLTVT.

The chain is built from TRBV5-1 and TRBJ2-5; the match to TRBD1 covers 7 bases. After removal of 4 bases from V and 3 bases from J, the junction contained 6 bases not matched to a gene. Germline lookup yields CDR1 SGHRS and CDR2 YFSETQ. This CDR3 region has 14 residues. The CDR3 spells CASSPGTAKETQYF. CDR3 nucleotide sequence: TGCGCCAGCAGCCCCGGGACAGCAAAAGAGACCCAGTACTTC. The whole variable domain, remainder taken from reference TRBV5-1 and TRBJ2-5, is KAGVTQTPRYLIKTRGQQVTLSCSPISGHRSVSWYQQTPGQGLQFLFEYFSETQRNKGNFPGRFSGRQFSNSRSEMNVSTLELGDSALYLCASSPGTAKETQYFGPGTRLLVL.

The J gene is TRBJ1-5, the V gene TRBV6-6; D perhaps matches TRBD1 (5 bases). The V end was cut by 2 bases, the J end by 1 base, with 6 bases between. CDR1 is MNHNY, CDR2 SVGAGI, per germline (reference sequence). This CDR3 region has 14 residues. CDR3 region: CASSYRGSNQPQHF. The CDR3 DNA is TGTGCCAGCAGTTACAGGGGCAGCAATCAGCCCCAGCATTTT.

V gene TRBV5-5 combines with J gene TRBJ1-5; no clear D. Between the trimmed V and J ends, which lost 4 bases and 2 bases, there was a span of 16 bases. The CDR3 runs 16 residues. Germline V gene data show CDR1 as SGHKS and CDR2 as YYEKEE (reference sequence). The CDR3 protein is CASSLRPAGRNQPQHF. CDR3 bases: TGTGCCAGCAGCCTCCGACCCGCTGGGCGCAATCAGCCCCAGCATTTT.

The chain combines TRBV5-1 with TRBJ1-2, with 7 bases matching TRBD1. CDR3 length equals 15 residues. CDR1 is SGHRS and CDR2 is YFSETQ in the germline V gene. The V segment lost 0 bases and the J segment 0 bases; nucleotides outside the gene matches: 2. DNA of the CDR3: TGCGCCAGCAGCTTGGGTGACAGGGCTAACTATGGCTACACCTTC. Amino acid sequence: CASSLGDRANYGYTF.

This chain connects TRBV12-1 to TRBJ1-2; no check of the table's D call, TRBD1, against the DNA was made. TRBV12-1 constitutes a pseudogene. The CDR3 runs 12 residues. The CDR3 DNA is TGTGCCAGCGAACACAGGGACTATGGCTACACCTTC. This sequence encodes CASEHRDYGYTF.

V usage is TRBV5-6 and J usage is TRBJ1-5, with D maybe TRBD1 (5 bases). The CDR3 length is 13 residues. CDR1 is SGHDT and CDR2 is YYEEEE in the germline V gene. V was clipped by 2 bases and J by 5 bases, with 8 bases between them. The DNA of the CDR3 is TGTGCCAGCAGCTTCTTGGGGCATCAGCCCCAGCATTTT. Translated, it gives CASSFLGHQPQHF. Supplemented by reference TRBV5-6 and TRBJ1-5, the full variable domain reads DAGVTQSPTHLIKTRGQQVTLRCSPKSGHDTVSWYQQALGQGPQFIFQYYEEEERQRGNFPDRFSGHQFPNYSSELNVNALLLGDSALYLCASSFLGHQPQHFGDGTRLSIL.

The chain employs TRBV5-4 and TRBJ2-7; D is possibly TRBD2 (5 bases). The CDR3 is 13 amino acids. Per germline, CDR1 SGHNT and CDR2 YYREEE (reference sequence). V was shortened by 1 base and J by 2 bases, with 7 bases between the two germline ends. The CDR3 DNA reads as TGTGCCAGCAGCTTGCCCGGGACCTACGAGCAGTACTTC. Translated, it gives CASSLPGTYEQYF.

A note on this clone: A read error may account for a junction end that differs from germline. The chain carries TRBV28 and TRBJ1-5; no reliable D call. This CDR3 is 18 amino acids long. From germline, CDR1 is MDHEN and CDR2 SYDVKM. In DNA form, the CDR3 reads TGTGCCGGCAGTTTTTTTACCCTTCGGCGGGTTAGCAATCAGCCCCAGCATTTT. Residues: CAGSFFTLRRVSNQPQHF. The full variable domain, completed using reference TRBV28 and TRBJ1-5, is DVKVTQSSRYLVKRTGEKVFLECVQDMDHENMFWYRQDPGLGLRLIYFSYDVKMKEKGDIPEGYSVSREKKERFSLILESASTNQTSMYLCAGSFFTLRRVSNQPQHFGDGTRLSIL.

The genes are TRBV7-2 and TRBJ1-1, with a weak D call TRBD1 (6 bases). V was cut by 4 bases and J by 4 bases, with 16 bases left in between. This CDR3 contains 15 residues. Germline CDR1 and CDR2: SGHTA and FQGNSA. The CDR3 nucleotides read TGTGCCAGCAGCTCCCAACAGGGTATTCCCACTGAAGCTTTCTTT. This translates into CASSSQQGIPTEAFF.

The V and J genes are TRBV7-2 and TRBJ1-5; no clear D gene. This CDR3 region has 14 residues. Germline V lookup: CDR1 SGHTA, CDR2 FQGNSA. V was cut by 3 bases and J by 4 bases, with 10 bases left in between. CDR3 loop: CASSLYGYNQPQHF. The CDR3 nucleotides read TGTGCCAGCAGCTTGTACGGGTATAATCAGCCCCAGCATTTT.

This chain connects TRBV10-2 to TRBJ2-1; 10 nucleotides align to TRBD2. Trimming removed 4 bases from V and 9 bases from J; junction bases left unmatched: 12. The germline V gene has CDR1 WSHSY and CDR2 SAAADI. This CDR3 contains 16 residues. CDR3 coding DNA: TGCGCCAGCAGTGTAGGTGCTAGCGGGAGTGAGCGTGAGCAGTTCTTC. Its protein is CASSVGASGSEREQFF.

V is TRBV9 and J is TRBJ2-1, with a weak D call TRBD2 (6 bases). Germline loops: CDR1 SGDLS, CDR2 YYNGEE. The V gene lost 4 bases and the J gene lost 4 bases, with 12 bases spanning the gap. The CDR3 length is 14 residues. CDR3 DNA: TGTGCCAGCAGCCCCAATGGGGGGTACAATGAGCAGTTCTTC. Translating gives CASSPNGGYNEQFF.

The chain links TRBV28 to TRBJ1-2; no firm D call. CDR1 is MDHEN and CDR2 is SYDVKM in the germline V gene. The CDR3 contains 14 residues. With 1 base removed from V and 4 bases from J, the gap between germline ends came to 10 bases. The CDR3: CASSLYEGLYGYTF. In DNA form, the CDR3 reads TGTGCCAGCAGTTTATATGAGGGTCTCTATGGCTACACCTTC.